The clone carrying this TCR beta chain has only one observation. This specimen comes from a study of blood T cell repertoires in COVID-19. Across the whole study: Acute-phase and convalescent COVID-19 samples originated in the United States, Italy and Spain.

In the source study's methods: Reference gene primer amplification in the assay estimated nucleated cell counts. Libraries were prepared by immunoSEQ multiplex PCR; TCRdb keeps only in-frame clonotypes and omits some of them. V, J and clone size were drawn from that table, and D and trimming were deduced from the DNA. Among roughly 200,000 clones, roughly 88% were seen once, and the ten largest hold around 6%. Trimming cost V 4 bases and J 7 bases, with 16 bases left between them. Germline loops: CDR1 LNHNV, CDR2 YYDKDF (reference sequence). CDR3 length: 14 amino acids. This receptor was identified in a man aged 40-49 years with acute COVID-19. The chain carries TRBV15 and TRBJ1-2; D gene ambiguous. Sequencing was done on a sample of PBMCs or T cells enriched from blood (not recorded which). CDR3 coding DNA: TGTGCCACCAGCAACAGAGGGCAGGCGGGTGGCTACACCTTC. It specifies CATSNRGQAGGYTF.